The clone carrying this T cell receptor beta chain was counted a few times. Its antigen remains unidentified. This record belongs to a study of T-cell memory formation after mild COVID-19. Study context: Among the donors, TCR clusters were largely specific to each donor. Study-wide points: Day 15 to 85 contracting clones showed balanced CD4/CD8; later expanders leaned CD4+. Contracting CD4+ clones sat mainly in CM and EM; CD8+ in EMRA.

5'RACE primed from the constant segment yielded TCR alpha and TCR beta cDNA libraries bearing sample barcodes and UMIs. TCRdb independently ran MiXCR on the 5' RACE reads; one entry per CDR3 protein. The sample includes fewer than 350,000 distinct CDR3 sequences, 8.2% seen only once; the top ten take under 25%. The CDR3 consists of 18 residues. Germline-derived CDR1 and CDR2 are SGHTA and FQGNSA. The V and J ends lost 5 bases and 1 base, in that order; junction bases with no gene match: 13. The chain links TRBV7-2 to TRBJ1-1; 10 nucleotides align to TRBD1. This clonotype was sampled from a man younger than 30 who had mild COVID-19 (a few samples of this study predate the infection). Cell type and time point are not known. The sequenced sample was PBMCs or a T cell subset sorted from them (not recorded which). The CDR3 sequence: CASSPLVGTGVTNTEAFF. CDR3 sequence (DNA): TGTGCCAGCAGCCCATTAGTGGGGACAGGGGTTACGAACACTGAAGCTTTCTTT. The variable domain in full, with the rest retrieved from reference TRBV7-2 and TRBJ1-1, is GAGVSQSPSNKVTEKGKDVELRCDPISGHTALYWYRQSLGQGLEFLIYFQGNSAPDKSGLPSDRFSAERTGGSVSTLTIQRTQQEDSAVYLCASSPLVGTGVTNTEAFFGQGTRLTVV.